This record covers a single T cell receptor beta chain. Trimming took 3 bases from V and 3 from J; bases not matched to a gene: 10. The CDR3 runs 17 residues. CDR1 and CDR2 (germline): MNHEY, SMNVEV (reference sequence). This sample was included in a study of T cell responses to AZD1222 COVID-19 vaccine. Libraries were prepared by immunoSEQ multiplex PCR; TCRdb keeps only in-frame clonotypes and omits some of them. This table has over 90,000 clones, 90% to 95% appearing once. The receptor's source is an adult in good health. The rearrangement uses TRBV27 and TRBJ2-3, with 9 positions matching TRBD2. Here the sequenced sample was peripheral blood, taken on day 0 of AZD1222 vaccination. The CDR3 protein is CASSFLLLSGRTDTQYF. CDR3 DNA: TGTGCCAGCAGTTTCCTCCTCCTTAGCGGGAGAACAGATACGCAGTATTTT.